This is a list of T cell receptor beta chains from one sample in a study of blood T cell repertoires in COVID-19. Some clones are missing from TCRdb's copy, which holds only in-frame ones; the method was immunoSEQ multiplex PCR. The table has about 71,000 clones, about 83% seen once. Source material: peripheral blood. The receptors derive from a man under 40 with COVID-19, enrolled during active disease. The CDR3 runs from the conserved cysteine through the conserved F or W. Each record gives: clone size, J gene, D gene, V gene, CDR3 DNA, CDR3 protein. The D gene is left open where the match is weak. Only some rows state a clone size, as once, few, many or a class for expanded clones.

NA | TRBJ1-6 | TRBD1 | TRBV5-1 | TGCGCCAGCAGCTCAACCGGGACAGGGAATAATTCACCCCTCCACTTT | CASSSTGTGNNSPLHF
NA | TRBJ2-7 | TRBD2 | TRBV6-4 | TGTGCCAGCAGTGACGTGATGTCTGGACTAGCGGGAGGGACTACCTACGAGCAGTACTTC | CASSDVMSGLAGGTTYEQYF
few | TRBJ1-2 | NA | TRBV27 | TGTGCCAGCAGTTTGCAGGGCAACTATGGCTACACCTTC | CASSLQGNYGYTF
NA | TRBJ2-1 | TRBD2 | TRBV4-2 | TGTGCCAGCAGCCGAAGCGGGGGTGTGAGCTCCTACAATGAGCAGTTCTTC | CASSRSGGVSSYNEQFF
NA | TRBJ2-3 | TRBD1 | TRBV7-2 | TGTGCCAGCAGCGATCGTTCAAAGACAGGGGGTGAGGATTTT | CASSDRSKTGGEDF
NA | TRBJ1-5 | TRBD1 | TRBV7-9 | TGTGCCAGCAGCCAGGGGGGAAGCAATCAGCCCCAGCATTTT | CASSQGGSNQPQHF
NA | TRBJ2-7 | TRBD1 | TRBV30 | TGTGCCTGGAGTGTATATTGGGACAGGGTCTCCTACGAGCAGTACTTC | CAWSVYWDRVSYEQYF
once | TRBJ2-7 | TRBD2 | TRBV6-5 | TGTGCCAGCCTAGCGGGAGATTCCGAGCAGTACTTC | CASLAGDSEQYF
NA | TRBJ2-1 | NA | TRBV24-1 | TGTGCCACCAGTGATCGGGACAGCGGGAGTACCGATGAGCAGTTCTTC | CATSDRDSGSTDEQFF
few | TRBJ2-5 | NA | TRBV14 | TGTGCCAGCAGCCAAGAGAGGGCGGTCGAAGAGACCCAGTACTTC | CASSQERAVEETQYF
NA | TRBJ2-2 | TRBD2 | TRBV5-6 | TGTGCCAGCAACTGGGGGAGGGTCACCGGGGAGCTGTTTTTT | CASNWGRVTGELFF
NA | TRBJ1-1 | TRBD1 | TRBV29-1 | TGCAGCAGTAGGGACGGACAGGGCACTGAAGCTTTCTTT | CSSRDGQGTEAFF
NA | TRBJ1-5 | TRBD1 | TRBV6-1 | TGTGCCAGCAGTGATGGGACAGGCAACAATCAGCCCCAGCATTTT | CASSDGTGNNQPQHF
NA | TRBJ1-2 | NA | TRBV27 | TGTGCCAGCATGAGCCTAGGACATTCCGGCTACACCTTC | CASMSLGHSGYTF
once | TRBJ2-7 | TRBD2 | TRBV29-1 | TGCAGCGGAATGACTAGCGACACCTACGAGCAGTACTTC | CSGMTSDTYEQYF
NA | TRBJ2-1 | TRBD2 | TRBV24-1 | TGTGCCACCAGTGATACGAGCGGGAGAGTAAATGAGCAGTTCTTC | CATSDTSGRVNEQFF
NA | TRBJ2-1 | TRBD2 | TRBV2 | TGTGCCAGCGCCATGGGGGAGGGTAGTGAGCAGTTCTTC | CASAMGEGSEQFF
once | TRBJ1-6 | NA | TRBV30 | TGTGCCTGGAGTGGGACAAATTCACCCCTCCACTTT | CAWSGTNSPLHF
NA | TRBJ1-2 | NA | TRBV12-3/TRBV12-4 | TGTGCCAGCACCCATCGAACATTCTATGGCTACACCTTC | CASTHRTFYGYTF
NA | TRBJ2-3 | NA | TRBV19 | TGTGCCAGTAGTATAGAGCAGACAGATACGCAGTATTTT | CASSIEQTDTQYF
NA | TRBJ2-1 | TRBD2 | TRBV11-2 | TGTGCCAGCAGCTTACCTCCTAGCGGGAGGAATGAGCAGTTCTTC | CASSLPPSGRNEQFF
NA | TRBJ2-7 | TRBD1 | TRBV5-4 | TGTGCCAGCAGCCCGGGACAGGAGACCTACGAGCAGTACTTC | CASSPGQETYEQYF
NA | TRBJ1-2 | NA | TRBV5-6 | TGTGCCAGCAGCTCAGGACAGCAACCTTCCTATGGCTACACCTTC | CASSSGQQPSYGYTF
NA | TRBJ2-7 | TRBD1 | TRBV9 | TGTGCCAGCAGCCCACAATCGGGACAGGGGTTGTTCGAGCAGTACTTC | CASSPQSGQGLFEQYF
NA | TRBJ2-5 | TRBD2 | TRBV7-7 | TGTGCTAGCAGCTTGAGACTAGCGGGTCTCGAGACCCAGTACTTC | CASSLRLAGLETQYF
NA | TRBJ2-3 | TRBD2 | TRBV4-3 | TGCGCCAGCAGCCAAGATATCCTAGCGGGAGATAGTCCAGATACGCAGTATTTT | CASSQDILAGDSPDTQYF
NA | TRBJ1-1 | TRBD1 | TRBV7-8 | TGTGCCAGCAGCCCCAATCGATGGACAGGGCGGGACACTGAAGCTTTCTTT | CASSPNRWTGRDTEAFF
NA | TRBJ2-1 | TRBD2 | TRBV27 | TGTGCCAGCAGTACTAGCGGGGGAACCTCCTACAATGAGCAGTTCTTC | CASSTSGGTSYNEQFF
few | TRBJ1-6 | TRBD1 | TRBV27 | TGTGCCAGCAGTTATGGTGTAGGGGGCACCTATAATTCACCCCTCCACTTT | CASSYGVGGTYNSPLHF
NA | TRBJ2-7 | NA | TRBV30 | TGTGCCTGGAGTGTGTATCGGAGCTCCTACGAGCAGTACTTC | CAWSVYRSSYEQYF
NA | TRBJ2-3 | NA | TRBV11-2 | TGTGCCAGCAGCGCGGCCGGGAGCACAGATACGCAGTATTTT | CASSAAGSTDTQYF
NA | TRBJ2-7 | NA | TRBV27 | TGTGCCAGCAGTTTCCATAGGAGCTCCTACGAGCAGTACTTC | CASSFHRSSYEQYF
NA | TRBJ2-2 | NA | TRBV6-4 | TGTGCCAGCAGTGAAGGAGGCCCGAACACCGGGGAGCTGTTTTTT | CASSEGGPNTGELFF
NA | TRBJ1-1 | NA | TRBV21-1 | TGTGCCAGCAGCAGCCGACAGGGAGGTTTCTTCCGGGCTTTCTTT | CASSSRQGGFFRAFF
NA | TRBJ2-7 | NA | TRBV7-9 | TGTGCCAGCAGTTCTCAGGGGAACGAGCAGTACTTC | CASSSQGNEQYF
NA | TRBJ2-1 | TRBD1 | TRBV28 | TGTGCCAGCACCCCGGGAATGTCAGCGACAGGGAAGTACCGCCACTCCAATGAGCAGTTCTTC | CASTPGMSATGKYRHSNEQFF
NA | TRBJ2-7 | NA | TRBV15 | TGTGCCACTCGTGGGACAACGTACGAGCAGTACTTC | CATRGTTYEQYF
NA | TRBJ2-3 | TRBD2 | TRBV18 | TGTGCCAGCTCGCCGGGACTAGCGGGGTCAGATACGCAGTATTTT | CASSPGLAGSDTQYF
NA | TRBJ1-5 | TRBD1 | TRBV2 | TGTGCCAGCAGTGCCCGGACAGGGACTGGCAGTCAGCCCCAGCATTTT | CASSARTGTGSQPQHF
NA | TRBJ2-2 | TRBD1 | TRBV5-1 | TGCGCCAGCAGCCCCTGGGGGGGACAGGGAGAAACCGGGGAGCTGTTTTTT | CASSPWGGQGETGELFF
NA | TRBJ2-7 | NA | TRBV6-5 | TGTGCCAGCAGATCCTCGGCCTCGGGTGGCTACGAGCAGTACTTC | CASRSSASGGYEQYF
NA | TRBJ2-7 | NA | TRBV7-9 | TGTGCCAGCAGCGGGTTCGCCGAGGGCAGGTACGAGCAGTACTTC | CASSGFAEGRYEQYF
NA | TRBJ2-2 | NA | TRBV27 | TGTGCCACCTCCCAGGGCACCGGGGAGCTGTTTTTT | CATSQGTGELFF
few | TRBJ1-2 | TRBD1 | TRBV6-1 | TGTGCCAGCAGTGCCAGGGACAGGGGGCGTTTTGAAAATGGCTACACCTTC | CASSARDRGRFENGYTF
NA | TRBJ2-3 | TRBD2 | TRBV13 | TGTGCCAGCAGCTCTCGACTAGCGGGAGATACGCAGTATTTT | CASSSRLAGDTQYF
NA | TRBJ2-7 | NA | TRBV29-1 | TGCAGCGTTGACTCTCAGGGCGGCGAGCAGTACTTC | CSVDSQGGEQYF
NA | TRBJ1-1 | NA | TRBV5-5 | TGTGCCAGCAGCTTTCGCCCCGGAGGGAACACTGAAGCTTTCTTT | CASSFRPGGNTEAFF